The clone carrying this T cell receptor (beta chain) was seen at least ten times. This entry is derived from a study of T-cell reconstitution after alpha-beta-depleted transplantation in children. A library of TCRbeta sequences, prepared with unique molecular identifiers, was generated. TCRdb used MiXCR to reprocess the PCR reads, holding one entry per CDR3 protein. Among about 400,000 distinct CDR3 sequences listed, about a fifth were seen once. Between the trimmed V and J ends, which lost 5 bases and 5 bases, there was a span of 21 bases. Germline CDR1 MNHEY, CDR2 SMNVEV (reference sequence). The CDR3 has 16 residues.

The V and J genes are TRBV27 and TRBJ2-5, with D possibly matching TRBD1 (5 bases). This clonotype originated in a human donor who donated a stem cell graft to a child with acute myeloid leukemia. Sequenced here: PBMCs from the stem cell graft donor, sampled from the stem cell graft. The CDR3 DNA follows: TGTGCCAGCAGTCCATCAGGGTTTCGGGCTGCGGAGACCCAGTACTTC. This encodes CASSPSGFRAAETQYF.